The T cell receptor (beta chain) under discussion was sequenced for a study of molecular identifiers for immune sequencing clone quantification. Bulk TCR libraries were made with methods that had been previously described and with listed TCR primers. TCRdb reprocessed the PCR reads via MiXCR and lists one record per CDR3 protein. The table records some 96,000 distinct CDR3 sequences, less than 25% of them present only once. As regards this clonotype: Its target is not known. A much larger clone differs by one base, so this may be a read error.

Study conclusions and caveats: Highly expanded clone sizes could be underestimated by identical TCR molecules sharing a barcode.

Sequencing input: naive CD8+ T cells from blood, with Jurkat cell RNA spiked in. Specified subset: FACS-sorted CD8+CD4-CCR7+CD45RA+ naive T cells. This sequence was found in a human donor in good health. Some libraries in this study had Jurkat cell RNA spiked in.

The CDR3 sequence is CASARGGRAYEQYF. CDR3 DNA: TGTGCTAGTGCCCGGGGTGGCAGGGCCTACGAGCAGTACTTC. The chain is built from TRBV12-5 and TRBJ2-7; D tentatively fits TRBD1 or TRBD2 (5 bases each). V dropped 7 bases and J dropped 2 bases, with 15 bases sitting between them. Germline-derived CDR1 and CDR2 are LGHNT and FRNRAP. The CDR3 runs 14 residues.